Following are 2 T cell receptor beta chains from one sample sequenced in a study of blood T cell repertoires in COVID-19. TCRdb's copy holds only in-frame clones and misses some; the assay was immunoSEQ multiplex PCR. The table includes 150,000 to 200,000 clones, around 82% detected once. Sequences were obtained from peripheral blood. The receptor set was obtained from a woman of 80 years or more with acute or convalescent COVID-19.

This clone has only a few counts. The chain carries TRBV2 and TRBJ2-1; tentative D call: TRBD2 (7 bases). Germline V gene sequence: CDR1 SNHLY, CDR2 FYNNEI. Trimming took off 1 base at V and 8 bases at J, with 15 bases between the two ends. There are 15 residues in the CDR3. As DNA, the CDR3 is TGTGCCAGCAGTGAAGAGGGGGGGCCGTTTGATGAGCAGTTCTTC. It is translated as CASSEEGGPFDEQFF.

This sequence joins TRBV7-9 and TRBJ2-5, with D tentatively TRBD1 (5 bases). This CDR3 spans 16 amino acids. V was shortened by 5 bases and J by 2 bases, with 18 bases between the two germline ends. Per the germline V gene, CDR1 is SEHNR and CDR2 is FQNEAQ (reference sequence). The CDR3 nucleotides read TGTGCCAGCAGCAGCCCCATAGGGGTTCTTCAAGAGACCCAGTACTTC. Translated: CASSSPIGVLQETQYF.